The sequence of this TCR beta chain was determined in a study of T-cell reconstitution after alpha-beta-depleted transplantation in children. Looked up from germline, CDR1 is SGHDN and CDR2 is FVKESK. This CDR3 spans 17 amino acids. Trimming removed 0 bases at V and 4 bases at J, with 19 bases between. The TCRbeta library incorporated unique molecular identifiers. TCRdb used MiXCR to reprocess the PCR reads, holding one entry per CDR3 protein. The sample comprises some 520,000 distinct CDR3 sequences, 30% to 35% of which are singletons, and 2% to 2.5% rests with the top ten. This sample comprised PBMCs from the stem cell graft donor, obtained from the stem cell graft. The chain couples TRBV14 to TRBJ2-7, with D perhaps matching TRBD2 (6 bases). The TCR was taken from a human donor who donated a stem cell graft to a child with aplastic anemia. CDR3 loop: CASSQDDLSFGGYEQYF. The CDR3, as DNA: TGTGCCAGCAGCCAAGATGACCTGAGCTTCGGGGGTTACGAGCAGTACTTC.